Listed below are T cell receptor beta chains from one sample, sequenced in a study of blood T cell repertoires in COVID-19. Data came from immunoSEQ multiplex PCR; TCRdb stores just in-frame clones and leaves some out. Among 130,000 to 150,000 clones listed, approximately 86% were seen once. Material for sequencing was peripheral blood. The source is a man between 65 and 80 years old with acute or convalescent COVID-19. Both conserved end residues are part of each CDR3. The D gene is left open where the match is weak. Size is omitted from some rows. Given values are once, few, many or a class for expanded clones.

.	TRBV7-9	.	TRBJ1-4	CASSRRGAGEKLFF	TGTGCCAGCAGCCGGAGGGGCGCGGGTGAAAAACTGTTTTTT
.	TRBV24-1	once	TRBJ1-5	CATSVFQGLNQPQHF	TGTGCCACCAGTGTATTTCAGGGCCTGAATCAGCCCCAGCATTTT
.	TRBV29-1	.	TRBJ1-1	CSVDRAGANTEAFF	TGCAGCGTGGACCGGGCGGGGGCGAACACTGAAGCTTTCTTT
.	TRBV7-2	.	TRBJ2-5	CASSERGARETQYF	TGTGCCAGCAGCGAACGGGGAGCGCGGGAGACCCAGTACTTC
TRBD1	TRBV10-3	.	TRBJ1-2	CAISPGQGNYGYTF	TGTGCCATCAGCCCTGGACAGGGAAACTATGGCTACACCTTC
.	TRBV12-5	.	TRBJ2-1	CASGLDSYNEQFF	TGTGCTAGTGGTTTGGACAGTTACAATGAGCAGTTCTTC
.	TRBV27	few	TRBJ1-1	CASRFGQHLNTEAFF	TGTGCCAGCAGGTTTGGACAGCATTTGAACACTGAAGCTTTCTTT
TRBD1	TRBV29-1	.	TRBJ1-1	CSAKGQGVNTEAFF	TGCAGCGCTAAGGGACAGGGCGTCAACACTGAAGCTTTCTTT
.	TRBV27	.	TRBJ2-7	CASRAWGPSSYEQYF	TGTGCCAGCAGGGCATGGGGGCCATCCTCCTACGAGCAGTACTTC
.	TRBV7-3	.	TRBJ2-2	CASSPRGVTGELFF	TGTGCCAGCAGCCCGCGGGGAGTCACCGGGGAGCTGTTTTTT
.	TRBV11-2	.	TRBJ2-1	CASSLEGTPYNEQFF	TGTGCCAGCAGCTTAGAAGGGACTCCCTACAATGAGCAGTTCTTC
TRBD1	TRBV7-8	once	TRBJ2-2	CASSLPTGDTGELFF	TGTGCCAGCAGCTTACCGACAGGGGACACCGGGGAGCTGTTTTTT
TRBD2	TRBV4-2	few	TRBJ2-1	CASSPYYLAAASRFRTSYNEQFF	TGTGCCAGCAGCCCGTATTATCTAGCGGCTGCCTCCCGCTTCAGGACCTCCTACAATGAGCAGTTCTTC
.	TRBV21-1	.	TRBJ1-5	CASSKPMIQGLTPQHF	TGTGCCAGCAGCAAACCGATGATACAGGGTTTAACGCCCCAGCATTTT
TRBD1	TRBV3-1/TRBV3-2	.	TRBJ1-1	CASSPWTGGVVDTEAFF	TGTGCCAGCAGCCCGTGGACAGGGGGAGTGGTAGATACTGAAGCTTTCTTT
TRBD2	TRBV12-3/TRBV12-4	.	TRBJ2-7	CASRPSGGDEQYF	TGTGCCAGCAGACCTAGCGGGGGTGACGAGCAGTACTTC
TRBD1	TRBV5-4	.	TRBJ1-2	CASSFTGTGMVGYTF	TGTGCCAGCAGCTTTACCGGGACAGGGATGGTCGGCTACACCTTC
TRBD2	TRBV5-1	few	TRBJ2-1	CASRDRVTGGYNEQFF	TGCGCCAGCAGGGATCGCGTGACGGGAGGCTACAATGAGCAGTTCTTC
TRBD2	TRBV7-9	.	TRBJ2-2	CASSTGLATNTGELFF	TGTGCCAGCAGCACCGGACTAGCGACGAACACCGGGGAGCTGTTTTTT
TRBD2	TRBV19	.	TRBJ2-1	CASSYSTARAGGLYNEQFF	TGTGCCAGTAGTTACTCCACAGCACGGGCGGGGGGGCTTTACAATGAGCAGTTCTTC
TRBD1	TRBV5-6	.	TRBJ2-7	CASSWGQGVSYEQYF	TGTGCCAGCAGCTGGGGACAGGGAGTCTCCTACGAGCAGTACTTC
TRBD2	TRBV9	.	TRBJ2-5	CASSVGASGSWEETQYF	TGTGCCAGCAGCGTAGGGGCTAGCGGGAGTTGGGAGGAGACCCAGTACTTC
.	TRBV5-1	.	TRBJ2-3	CASRIDSPLTDTQYF	TGCGCCAGCAGGATCGACTCACCCCTCACAGATACGCAGTATTTT